This T cell receptor (beta chain) was sequenced in a study of blood T cell repertoires in COVID-19. CDR3 size: 12 residues. Germline CDR1 is SEHNR and CDR2 is FQNEAQ (reference sequence). Trimming left V 6 bases short and J 8 bases short, with 10 bases between. A note on this clone: Within the sample, other DNA sequences also encode this same CDR3.

Clones were read by immunoSEQ multiplex PCR, and TCRdb kept only the in-frame ones, dropping some. The sample has 200,000 to 300,000 clones; about 87% are singletons. Self-reported history from a screening survey and questionnaire set each donor's cohort. The receptor's source is a middle-aged woman who had been exposed to COVID-19. Sequencing was carried out using PBMCs or T cells enriched from blood (not recorded which). The genes are TRBV7-9 and TRBJ1-4, with D unresolved. The CDR3 is CASSPGGEKLFF. Written as DNA, the CDR3 is TGTGCCAGCAGTCCGGGAGGCGAAAAACTGTTTTTT.